This TCR beta chain originates from a study of CD8 T cells in ankylosing spondylitis. Study findings and constraints: Disease-linked clones bore a CD8+ phenotype, appearing relatively rarely in peripheral blood. A subset of motif variants has previously been described in the synovial fluid and blood of reactive arthritis.

This clonotype was counted only a few times. The antigen is undetermined. Germline values: CDR1 SEHNR, CDR2 FQNEAQ (reference sequence). Trimming took 3 bases from V and 8 from J, leaving 11 bases between them. The CDR3 consists of 13 residues. TCRdb fed the 5' RACE reads into MiXCR, producing one record per CDR3 protein. The repertoire holds 150,000 to 200,000 distinct CDR3 sequences, with 9.5% to 15% as singletons. The receptor was derived from a male donor with ankylosing spondylitis or in good health (not recorded which). The sequencing sample was made of blood, either unsorted or a sorted T cell fraction (not recorded which). V usage is TRBV7-9 and J usage is TRBJ2-1; D is unclear. CDR3 in amino acids: CASSFFWSHEQFF. The CDR3 bases are TGTGCCAGCAGCTTCTTTTGGTCCCATGAGCAGTTCTTC.